A single sample is the source of the 20 T cell receptor beta chains below, sequenced in a study of metastatic and nonmetastatic thyroid tumors (dated by TCRdb to 2020 to 2021). Library creation used PCR. Sequenced on an Illumina HiSeq 4000. The raw public reads went through TCRdb reprocessing: fastp at Q25, MiXCR clone calling, in-frame beta chains kept. For this sample there are roughly 19,000 clones; under 45% appear just once. Of the sample, 25% is held by the ten largest clones. None of the patients had been given any treatment before thyroid surgery. Sequenced sample: tumor tissue. The receptors were gathered from a female donor with papillary thyroid cancer or a benign thyroid nodule (not recorded which). Some clones in this sample may be carry-over from other donors' samples.

The chain employs TRBV5-1 and TRBJ2-7; 13 bases are shared with TRBD2. J gave up 7 bases and V 1 base, and 5 bases lay outside the gene matches. There are 15 residues in the CDR3. The germline CDR1 and CDR2 sequences are SGHRS and YFSETQ. The CDR3 is CASSLTSGRAREQYF. For the CDR3, the DNA is TGCGCCAGCAGCTTGACTAGCGGGAGGGCCAGGGAGCAGTACTTC.

This chain links TRBV20-1 with TRBJ2-3; D is uncertain. Trimming shortened V by 6 bases and J by 2 bases, and 15 bases separated the two germline ends. The CDR3 has 14 residues. Germline V gene data show CDR1 as DFQATT and CDR2 as SNEGSKA (reference sequence). The CDR3 reads CSAWWADPTDTQYF. In DNA form, the CDR3 reads TGCAGTGCCTGGTGGGCGGATCCCACAGATACGCAGTATTTT.

This clone turned up a few times. The rearrangement links TRBV12-3 or TRBV12-4 to TRBJ2-1, with D perhaps matching TRBD2 (6 bases). The length of the CDR3 is 14 residues. V lost 6 bases, J lost 6 bases, and 15 bases lay in between. The CDR3 loop is CASRASSAVNEQFF. In DNA form, the CDR3 reads TGTGCCAGCAGGGCCTCTAGCGCCGTCAATGAGCAGTTCTTC.

As DNA, the CDR3 is TGTGCCAGCAGCTCTGACAGGGGCCGTGAGCAGTTCTTC. This encodes CASSSDRGREQFF. V gene TRBV7-3 combines with J gene TRBJ2-1; 8 nucleotides align to TRBD1. Per germline, CDR1 SGHTA and CDR2 FQGTGA. The ends lost 4 bases at V and 9 bases at J; junction bases unmatched: 5. The CDR3 has 13 residues.

The chain couples TRBV19 to TRBJ2-1, with D uncertain. This CDR3 contains 14 residues. The germline CDR1 and CDR2 sequences are LNHDA and SQIVND (reference sequence). V lost 1 base and J lost 1, with 5 bases in between. CDR3 DNA sequence: TGTGCCAGTAGTATAGTAGGGTCCTACAATGAGCAGTTCTTC. Amino acids: CASSIVGSYNEQFF.

Comments on this clone: One end of the junction varies from germline; a read error may be responsible. The rearrangement uses TRBV6-4 and TRBJ1-1; D uncertain. CDR1 is MRHNA, CDR2 SNTAGT, per germline. The CDR3 loop spans 15 amino acids. The CDR3 sequence: CASSYSEAGDTEAFF. Here the CDR3 DNA reads TGTGCCAGCAGTTACTCGGAGGCAGGAGATACTGAAGCTTTCTTT.

This clone was seen more than once but under ten times. The chain employs TRBV27 and TRBJ1-2, with a weak D call TRBD1 (6 bases). The CDR3 spans 15 residues. Trimming removed 5 bases from V and 3 bases from J, with 16 bases in between. The germline V gene has CDR1 MNHEY and CDR2 SMNVEV (reference sequence). The CDR3 DNA is TGTGCCAGCAGTCCGCTGGGACAATTCGACTATGGCTACACCTTC. This codes for CASSPLGQFDYGYTF.

The genes are TRBV6-4 and TRBJ2-3; D gene uncertain. Trimming cost V 6 bases and J 5 bases, with 12 bases left between them. The CDR3 spans 13 residues. Per the germline V gene, CDR1 is MRHNA and CDR2 is SNTAGT. CDR3 sequence reads: CASSMTLVDTQYF. The CDR3 nucleotides are TGTGCCAGCAGCATGACACTGGTAGATACGCAGTATTTT.

V is TRBV7-3 and J is TRBJ2-2; 9 bases are a match to TRBD1. The CDR3 consists of 19 residues. Unmatched junction bases numbered 10, after V lost 0 bases and J lost 2 bases. CDR1 is SGHTA and CDR2 is FQGTGA in the germline V gene. The CDR3 DNA sequence: TGTGCCAGCAGCTTAACGAAGGAGGGGACAGGGCGAAACACCGGGGAGCTGTTTTTT. The encoded protein is CASSLTKEGTGRNTGELFF.

The V gene is TRBV4-1, the J gene TRBJ2-3; 8 bases map to TRBD2. V shed 1 base, J shed 5 bases, and the junction held 2 bases outside the gene matches. This CDR3 spans 14 amino acids. Looked up from germline, CDR1 is MGHRA and CDR2 is YSYEKL. The CDR3 region is CASSQGREGDTQYF. CDR3 DNA sequence: TGCGCCAGCAGCCAAGGACGGGAGGGAGATACGCAGTATTTT.

This clone occurred a few times. The genes are TRBV19 and TRBJ2-1; a possible D gene is TRBD1 (6 bases). The CDR3 runs 12 residues. CDR1 and CDR2 (germline): LNHDA, SQIVND (reference sequence). The V end lost 10 bases, the J end lost 5 bases, and 12 bases lay between the germline ends. The CDR3 DNA is TGTGCCACCTTTAACAGGGACAATGAGCAGTTCTTC. Translation gives CATFNRDNEQFF.

This clone has only one observation. The chain employs TRBV5-1 and TRBJ1-2, with D uncertain. Trimming left V 0 bases short and J 3 bases short, with 6 bases between. The germline CDR1 and CDR2 sequences are SGHRS and YFSETQ. The CDR3 is made up of 13 amino acids. The CDR3 sequence is CASSLGGDYGYTF. The DNA of the CDR3 is TGCGCCAGCAGCTTGGGAGGCGACTATGGCTACACCTTC.

On this clone itself: One end of the junction is discordant with germline, which a read error may explain. This chain uses TRBV7-7 with TRBJ2-7, with D maybe TRBD2 (6 bases). In germline, CDR1 is SSHAT, CDR2 FNYEAQ (reference sequence). The CDR3 length is 13 residues. The chain's CDR3 is CASSSKEGGEQYF. The CDR3 nucleotides are TGTGCTAGCAGCTCCAAAGAGGGAGGCGAGCAGTACTTC.

This clone was found a few times. The genes are TRBV6-2 or TRBV6-3 and TRBJ1-6; tentatively, D is TRBD1 (5 bases). The CDR3 consists of 16 residues. The V and J ends lost 2 bases and 7 bases respectively, with 15 bases between them. In germline, CDR1 is MNHEY, CDR2 SVGEGT. In DNA form, the CDR3 reads TGTGCCAGCAGTTACCAATCCGGGACGGCCAATTCACCCCTCCACTTT. Its protein is CASSYQSGTANSPLHF.

This chain links TRBV11-3 with TRBJ2-2; perhaps TRBD1 as D (6 bases). CDR3 size: 15 residues. CDR1 SGHNT and CDR2 YENEEA come from the germline V gene. Trimming stripped 5 bases from V and 0 bases from J, with 10 bases between. CDR3 region: CASSGRGANTGELFF. The CDR3 bases are TGTGCCAGCAGCGGCAGGGGAGCGAACACCGGGGAGCTGTTTTTT.

This sequence joins TRBV4-2 and TRBJ2-7, with 9 nucleotides matching TRBD1. This CDR3 comprises 15 residues. Germline V gives CDR1 LGHNA, CDR2 YNFKEQ. Trimming took 3 bases from V and 4 from J; bases not matched to a gene: 7. The CDR3 nucleotides read TGTGCCAGCAGCCAGCAACAGGGACAGGGATACGAGCAGTACTTC. The encoded protein is CASSQQQGQGYEQYF.

This clone appeared a few times. The chain has TRBV2 and TRBJ2-7; TRBD2 might be the D (6 bases). This CDR3 spans 14 amino acids. Trimming stripped 4 bases from V and 2 bases from J, with 12 bases between. The germline gives CDR1 SNHLY, CDR2 FYNNEI. The CDR3 DNA reads as TGTGCCAGCAGTGTTTCGGAGCGGGCCTACGAGCAGTACTTC. It yields the protein CASSVSERAYEQYF.

In DNA, the CDR3 is TGTGCCAGCAGGGGCCCTCAGCGGAATGAGCAGTTCTTC. The encoded protein is CASRGPQRNEQFF. The chain joins TRBV6-5 to TRBJ2-1; a possible D gene is TRBD2 (5 bases). V was trimmed by 6 bases and J by 7 bases, leaving 13 bases between them. Germline V gene sequence: CDR1 MNHEY, CDR2 SVGAGI. This CDR3 is 13 amino acids long.

The chain is built from TRBV19 and TRBJ2-4, with TRBD2 identical over 7 bases. With 3 bases clipped from V and 7 bases from J, the junction kept 0 bases outside the gene matches. CDR1 and CDR2 (germline): LNHDA, SQIVND (reference sequence). The CDR3 runs to 12 residues. The CDR3: CASSMGGNIQYF. In DNA, the CDR3 is TGTGCCAGTAGTATGGGAGGGAACATTCAGTACTTC. Using reference TRBV19 and TRBJ2-4 for the parts outside the CDR3, the full variable domain is DGGITQSPKYLFRKEGQNVTLSCEQNLNHDAMYWYRQDPGQGLRLIYYSQIVNDFQKGDIAEGYSVSREKKESFPLTVTSAQKNPTAFYLCASSMGGNIQYFGAGTRLSVL.

This chain links TRBV5-1 with TRBJ1-6; tentatively, D is TRBD1 (6 bases). CDR1 and CDR2 from the germline V gene are SGHRS and YFSETQ. CDR3 length: 17 residues. V was clipped by 0 bases and J by 4 bases, with 14 bases between them. CDR3 nucleotides: TGCGCCAGCAGCTTGGCGGCCGGGGGCCGATATAATTCACCCCTCCACTTT. Protein: CASSLAAGGRYNSPLHF.